These T cell receptor beta chains were read from a single sample in a study of T-cell memory formation after mild COVID-19. MiXCR was run by TCRdb on the 5' RACE reads, yielding one entry per CDR3 protein. Among 250,000 to 400,000 distinct CDR3 sequences listed, roughly 13% were seen once. The sample was PBMCs or a T cell subset sorted from them (not recorded which). All receptors derive from a man aged 18 to 30 who had mild COVID-19 (a few samples of this study predate the infection). Cell type and time point are not known. Both conserved end residues are part of each CDR3. Each record gives: clone size, V gene, J gene, D gene, CDR3 DNA, CDR3 protein. A D gene is named only where the DNA matches it firmly. Part of the rows lack a size; the others show once, few, many or a class for expanded clones.

>few|TRBV11-2|TRBJ2-3|-
TGTGCCAGCAGGCGAGGGGTCACAGATACGCAGTATTTT
CASRRGVTDTQYF
>many|TRBV2|TRBJ2-1|-
TGTGCCAGCAGTCTAGCCTGGGAGCAGTTCTTC
CASSLAWEQFF
>-|TRBV7-2|TRBJ2-5|TRBD1
TGTGCCAGCAGCCACGGAATCAACAGGGGTGGGAGAGAGACCCAGTACTTC
CASSHGINRGGRETQYF
>few|TRBV5-1|TRBJ2-5|-
TGCGCCAGCAGCTTGGTGACAGTCCAAGAGACCCAGTACTTC
CASSLVTVQETQYF
>-|TRBV4-1|TRBJ2-3|-
TGCGCCAGCAGCCAAGATTCTGGCAGGGGGCAGTATTTT
CASSQDSGRGQYF
>few|TRBV4-3|TRBJ2-5|-
TGCGCCAGCAGCCAAGAACTAACTAGATCAGAGACCCAGTACTTC
CASSQELTRSETQYF
>-|TRBV4-3|TRBJ1-2|TRBD1
TGCGCCAGCAGCCTAACCGGGACAGGGGTTGGCTACACCTTC
CASSLTGTGVGYTF
>-|TRBV12-3/TRBV12-4|TRBJ2-2|-
TGTGCCAGCAGTTTCGGCAGGGGGAACACCGGGGAGCTGTTTTTT
CASSFGRGNTGELFF
>-|TRBV7-2|TRBJ2-3|-
TGTGCCAGCAGCCTAAGGGTTGCAGATACGCAGTATTTT
CASSLRVADTQYF
>-|TRBV5-1|TRBJ2-3|TRBD1
TGCGCCAGCAGCTCGGACAGGGGCGGACATACGAAGTATTTT
CASSSDRGGHTKYF
>-|TRBV11-2|TRBJ1-4|-
TGTGCCAGCAGCTCCCCAGGGACCGGGGGTGAAAAACTGTTTTTT
CASSSPGTGGEKLFF
>-|TRBV7-8|TRBJ2-7|-
TGTGCCAGCAGCTTAATACAGTCCGAGCAGTACTTC
CASSLIQSEQYF
>few|TRBV6-6|TRBJ2-1|-
TGTGCCAGCAGTTACTCGATCCAGTTGGACAGCCCGTACAATGAGCAGTTCTTC
CASSYSIQLDSPYNEQFF
>many|TRBV29-1|TRBJ2-5|-
TGCAGCGTTGAAGATCTCGGGACCCAGTACTTC
CSVEDLGTQYF
>few|TRBV12-3/TRBV12-4|TRBJ2-7|-
TGTGCCAGCAGCCCAAGGGCAGGGTCTAACTACGAGCAGTACTTC
CASSPRAGSNYEQYF
>few|TRBV6-5|TRBJ2-7|TRBD1
TGTGCCAGCGGGAGACAGGGGCGCGAGCAGTACTTC
CASGRQGREQYF
>few|TRBV18|TRBJ2-3|TRBD2
TGTGCCAGCTCACCTCAAAACGGGGGGTCCACAGATACGCAGTATTTT
CASSPQNGGSTDTQYF
>few|TRBV5-1|TRBJ2-3|-
TGCGCCAGCAGCCCATTTGGAGATACCACAGATACGCAGTATTTT
CASSPFGDTTDTQYF
>-|TRBV7-3|TRBJ2-1|TRBD2
TGTGCCAGCAGCCCCCCCGGCGGGGGGGCCAGGAATGAGCAGTTCTTC
CASSPPGGGARNEQFF
>-|TRBV3-1|TRBJ1-6|-
TGTGCCAGCAGCCTTCGCTCCTATAATTCACCCCTCCACTTT
CASSLRSYNSPLHF
>few|TRBV27|TRBJ1-2|-
TGTGCCAGCACAGGTGGCTACACCTTC
CASTGGYTF
>few|TRBV6-5|TRBJ2-3|-
TGTGCCAGCAGTACTTTAGCTAGCACAGATACGCAGTATTTT
CASSTLASTDTQYF
>few|TRBV7-2|TRBJ1-5|-
TGTGCCAGCAGCTTAGCAGGGCCTCTGAATCAGCCCCAGCATTTT
CASSLAGPLNQPQHF
>-|TRBV10-2|TRBJ1-6|-
TGCGCCAGCAGCAGACCCACCGGGTCACCCCTCCACTTT
CASSRPTGSPLHF
>few|TRBV12-3/TRBV12-4|TRBJ2-3|-
TGTGCCAGCAGTTTCCCATGGGAAAATACGCAGTATTTT
CASSFPWENTQYF
>few|TRBV14|TRBJ2-1|-
TGTGCCAGCAGCCTGACTGGGACCATGCAGTTCTTC
CASSLTGTMQFF
>-|TRBV5-1|TRBJ2-1|TRBD2
TGCGCCAGCAGCTTGTCTAGCGGGGGGGCCACTGAGCAGTTCTTC
CASSLSSGGATEQFF
>-|TRBV18|TRBJ2-5|-
TGTGCCAGCTCACCAAGGCTAGAGACCCAGTACTTC
CASSPRLETQYF
>-|TRBV15|TRBJ1-2|-
TGTGCCACCAGCAGAGGACGGCTCTATGGCTACACCTTC
CATSRGRLYGYTF
>-|TRBV5-1|TRBJ2-3|TRBD2
TGCGCCAGCAGCTTAGCAGCGGGGTGGAATACGCAGTATTTT
CASSLAAGWNTQYF
>-|TRBV11-2|TRBJ2-2|-
TGTGCCAGCAGCCAGGACCACACCGGGGAGCTGTTTTTT
CASSQDHTGELFF
>-|TRBV12-3/TRBV12-4|TRBJ2-3|TRBD2
TGTGCCAGCAGTTTTTGGCGGGGGGGCACAGATACGCAGTATTTT
CASSFWRGGTDTQYF
>-|TRBV24-1|TRBJ2-1|TRBD1
TGTGCCACCAGTGCGACAGGGGTAGGCGATGAGCAGTTCTTC
CATSATGVGDEQFF
>few|TRBV18|TRBJ1-2|-
TGTGCCAGCTCAGCGGATCGGGGCGGAGTCTATGGCTACACCTTC
CASSADRGGVYGYTF
>few|TRBV20-1|TRBJ2-3|-
TGCAGTGCTAGAGATCCCAGCGCAGATACGCAGTATTTT
CSARDPSADTQYF
>few|TRBV5-1|TRBJ2-2|-
TGCGCCAGCAGAATGGGGCAGAACACCGGGGAGCTGTTTTTT
CASRMGQNTGELFF
>-|TRBV4-1|TRBJ1-5|-
TGCGCCAGCAGCCAAGATCCAGCAGGCTATAGCAATCAGCCCCAGCATTTT
CASSQDPAGYSNQPQHF
>-|TRBV6-1|TRBJ2-3|-
TGTGCCAGCAGTCCTCTAGCTTCTAGCACAGATACGCAGTATTTT
CASSPLASSTDTQYF
>-|TRBV3-1|TRBJ2-1|-
TGTGCCAGCAGCCAAGTGGCCAACACCCGGATCCATGAGCAGTTCTTC
CASSQVANTRIHEQFF
>few|TRBV6-2/TRBV6-3|TRBJ2-1|-
TGTGCCAGCACGGACCCTAACAATGAGCAGTTCTTC
CASTDPNNEQFF
>few|TRBV18|TRBJ1-1|-
TGTGCCAGCTCAGCGGCGGCAGGGGCCATGAACACTGAAGCTTTCTTT
CASSAAAGAMNTEAFF
>-|TRBV7-9|TRBJ1-2|-
TGTGCCAGCAGCCGGATAACCGACGGCTACACCTTC
CASSRITDGYTF
>few|TRBV7-9|TRBJ2-2|-
TGTGCCAGCAGCTTAGACGATCTGAGATTGGGAGACGGGGAGCTGTTTTTT
CASSLDDLRLGDGELFF
>many|TRBV12-3/TRBV12-4|TRBJ1-6|-
TGTGCCAGCAGTTTACACGGCTATTCACCCCTCCACTTT
CASSLHGYSPLHF
>few|TRBV7-9|TRBJ2-3|-
TGTGCCAGCACCAACTGGAGGATCGCGCAGTATTTT
CASTNWRIAQYF
>-|TRBV7-8|TRBJ2-1|TRBD2
TGTGCCAGCAGCGTAGCTAGCGGGCGCTACAATGAGCAGTTCTTC
CASSVASGRYNEQFF
>few|TRBV25-1|TRBJ1-1|-
TGTGCCAGCAGTGGCCCTCAGGCGGGGAACACTGAAGCTTTCTTT
CASSGPQAGNTEAFF